This T cell receptor (beta chain) was retrieved from a study of T cells in Graves' hyperthyroidism and ophthalmopathy. The V end was cut by 3 bases, the J end by 2 bases, with 8 bases between. This CDR3 spans 14 amino acids. Germline lookup yields CDR1 SGDLS and CDR2 YYNGEE. Amplification of TCR beta CDR3 regions was performed using RNA transcripts as template. A set of HTBI primers served as the primers for a first-round RT-PCR of the TCR CDR3. TCRdb passed the multiplex PCR reads through MiXCR, listing each CDR3 protein once. Seen here are hundreds of thousands of distinct CDR3 sequences, 15% to 20% observed once, and the top ten hold 47%. This clonotype was detected a few times.

This clonotype was obtained from a man aged 35 to 55 with Graves' ophthalmopathy. The sequenced sample consisted of blood. The gene calls are TRBV9 and TRBJ2-2; D not resolved. The CDR3 DNA follows: TGTGCCAGCAGCGACCGGGTTAACACCGGGGAGCTGTTTTTT. It is translated as CASSDRVNTGELFF.